Presented here are 3 T cell receptor beta chains from one specimen sequenced in a study of liver allograft versus peripheral blood T cells. Background on the study: The authors compared T cell receptor repertoires in transplanted livers with those in the peripheral blood of recipients.

TCRdb used MiXCR to reprocess the reads, holding one entry per CDR3 protein. The repertoire holds about 11,000 distinct CDR3 sequences, about 25% seen once, with more than 1.5% in the top ten. Receptors were obtained from a human patient who had a liver transplant. A subset of T cells may come from the graft donor.

This clonotype is medium-sized (0.01 to 0.1%) within its sample. This rearrangement joins TRBV10-3 to TRBJ1-2; TRBD1 might be the D (6 bases). The V and J ends lost 4 bases and 3 bases respectively, with 18 bases between them. The CDR3 loop spans 16 amino acids. Germline loops: CDR1 ENHRY, CDR2 SYGVKD. The CDR3 region has the DNA TGTGCCATCAGTGGGACAGCCCCGTCATTTGACTATGGCTACACCTTC. Translation gives CAISGTAPSFDYGYTF.

This clonotype was counted a few times. The chain links TRBV6-2 or TRBV6-3 to TRBJ1-1, with 8 bases that match TRBD1. The germline CDR1 and CDR2 sequences are MNHEY and SVGEGT. The junction had 21 bases not matched to a gene; V was cut back by 5 bases and J by 10 bases. The CDR3 sequence is 17 residues long. The CDR3 region has the DNA TGTGCCAGCAGTGACAATCCCGGGACAGGCCTTATAATAGGAGCTTTCTTT. As protein: CASSDNPGTGLIIGAFF.

This chain connects TRBV24-1 to TRBJ1-2, with D maybe TRBD1 (6 bases). Trimming took 2 bases from V and 8 from J, leaving 14 bases between them. Germline V gene lookup returns CDR1 KGHDR and CDR2 SFDVKD. This CDR3 region has 14 residues. The CDR3 DNA reads as TGTGCCACCAGTGATTCGACAGGCCCAGGGGGCTACACCTTC. It translates to CATSDSTGPGGYTF.